One sample yielded the 2 T cell receptor beta chains listed below, sequenced in a study of T cell responses to AZD1222 COVID-19 vaccine. Clones were sequenced by immunoSEQ multiplex PCR, and TCRdb holds only the in-frame ones, with some missing. Of roughly 150,000 clones detected, around 86% appear once; the ten largest clones hold roughly a tenth. The input for sequencing was peripheral blood, taken 28 days after the second AZD1222 dose. The receptor set was obtained from an adult who received the AZD1222 COVID-19 vaccine.

This clone was found a few times. The chain combines TRBV19 with TRBJ2-7; TRBD2 might be the D (5 bases). Trimming stripped 3 bases from V and 2 bases from J, with 14 bases between. Per the germline V gene, CDR1 is LNHDA and CDR2 is SQIVND (reference sequence). This CDR3 spans 15 amino acids. The CDR3 coding sequence is TGTGCCAGTAGTATTGGGAGTAGCGATACCTACGAGCAGTACTTC. It is translated as CASSIGSSDTYEQYF.

There are a few counts of this clone. CDR3: CASSFGGGGTYEQYF. CDR3 bases: TGTGCCAGCAGCTTCGGTGGCGGGGGAACCTACGAGCAGTACTTC. The J gene is TRBJ2-7, the V gene TRBV7-9; 7 bases match TRBD2. Germline CDR1 reads SEHNR; CDR2 reads FQNEAQ (reference sequence). The trim removed 3 bases at V and 2 bases at J, leaving 7 bases unmatched. The CDR3 contains 15 residues. The entire variable domain, with the rest obtained from reference TRBV7-9 and TRBJ2-7, is as follows: DTGVSQNPRHKITKRGQNVTFRCDPISEHNRLYWYRQTLGQGPEFLTYFQNEAQLEKSRLLSDRFSAERPKGSFSTLEIQRTEQGDSAMYLCASSFGGGGTYEQYFGPGTRLTVT.